This paragraph reports one T cell receptor (beta chain). Its target is unknown. This nonspecific control used anti-CD3/anti-CD28 bead stimulation of CD4+ T cells. CD4+ T cells upregulating both CD40 ligand and CD69 were sorted as responding cells. These data belong to a study of persistence of HIV-infected CD4 T cells. Across the whole study: Anti-CD3/anti-CD28 beads activated more cells than antigen stimulation did.

Sequencing used immunoSEQ version 4 in survey mode. Data came from immunoSEQ multiplex PCR; TCRdb stores just in-frame clones and leaves some out. Of about 45,000 clones in the sample, roughly nine tenths were seen once. Whole-study results and caveats: Degenerate expanded CDR3beta sequences were enriched among CMV- and Gag-responding cells.

V lost 9 bases and J 2 bases, leaving 9 bases between the germline ends. Germline CDR1 and CDR2: ENHRY and SYGVKD. CDR3 length: 12 residues. Sequenced material: CD4+ T cells sorted from PBMCs after roughly 18-hour stimulation, taken from a patient who received antiretroviral therapy. The gene calls are TRBV10-3 and TRBJ2-3; no firm D call. The sequence was collected from an adult woman with HIV who was CMV-seropositive. In DNA form, the CDR3 reads TGTGCCATTTCAGTAGACACAGATACGCAGTATTTT. This codes for CAISVDTDTQYF.